Listed below are T cell receptor beta chains from one sample, sequenced in a study of blood T cell repertoires in COVID-19. Clones were sequenced by immunoSEQ multiplex PCR, and TCRdb holds only the in-frame ones, with some missing. The data contain about 210,000 clones, 82% of them singletons. The sequenced material came from peripheral blood. These receptors were collected from a woman in her seventies with COVID-19, enrolled during active disease. The CDR3 runs from the conserved cysteine through the conserved F or W. A D gene is named only where the DNA matches it firmly. Clone size appears in some rows only: once, few, many, or a class for an expanded clone.

TRBV7-9	few	NA	TRBJ1-2	TGTGCCAGCAGCCGGGACTTCACTAACTATGGCTACACCTTC	CASSRDFTNYGYTF
TRBV2	NA	TRBD1	TRBJ1-2	TGTGCCAGCAGTGGGACAGGACGGGGCTACACCTTC	CASSGTGRGYTF
TRBV5-1	once	TRBD2	TRBJ2-3	TGCGCCAGCAGCTTGGCTAGCGGGAGGGTCTCAGCAAATACGCAGTATTTT	CASSLASGRVSANTQYF
TRBV28	NA	NA	TRBJ1-1	TGTGCCAGCAGTCCAACACAGGTCTCACAAGAAGCTTTCTTT	CASSPTQVSQEAFF
TRBV7-9	NA	TRBD1	TRBJ1-1	TGTGCCAGCAGCCGGATGACAGGGTTGGGGAACACTGAAGCTTTCTTT	CASSRMTGLGNTEAFF
TRBV7-2	NA	TRBD1	TRBJ1-1	TGTGCCAGCAGCCTAGACAGGGGGCGGGAAGCTTTCTTT	CASSLDRGREAFF
TRBV7-9	NA	TRBD2	TRBJ2-1	TGTGCCAGCAGCTTCGGGACTAGCGGAAATGAGCAGTTCTTC	CASSFGTSGNEQFF
TRBV2	NA	NA	TRBJ2-2	TGTGCCAGCAGTGTCTCCGGGGGAAGGGCCACCGGGGAGCTGTTTTTT	CASSVSGGRATGELFF
TRBV7-2	NA	NA	TRBJ2-5	TGTGCCAGCAGCTTCTTGCGGAGACCGCAAGAGACCCAGTACTTC	CASSFLRRPQETQYF
TRBV18	NA	TRBD1	TRBJ1-4	TGTGCCAGCTCACGGGACAGCCTTGCAACTAATGAAAAACTGTTTTTT	CASSRDSLATNEKLFF
TRBV15	NA	NA	TRBJ1-1	TGTGCCACCAGCGGTTGGCAGGGGAACACTGAAGCTTTCTTT	CATSGWQGNTEAFF